This entry lists 24 T cell receptor beta chains sequenced from one sample in a study of human T cells and chemical hapten exposure. As to time point: patch test 1, 2 weeks after DPC sensitization. Treatment: therapeutic diphenylcyclopropenone sensitization with weekly scalp DPC. TCRdb re-derived calls from the RACE reads in MiXCR, one entry per CDR3 protein. This sample has 340,000 or so distinct CDR3 sequences, with approximately 6.3% found just once. The sequencing used whole blood, collected in connection with sensitization to the hapten diphenylcyclopropenone (DPC). The origin of the receptors is a woman between 18 and 29 years old with alopecia areata. Some clones in this sample may be carry-over from other donors' samples.

There are many counts of this clonotype. The CDR3 spells CASSLITGGGNQPQHF. As DNA, the CDR3 is TGTGCCAGCAGCTTAATCACAGGGGGAGGCAATCAGCCCCAGCATTTT. The chain carries TRBV7-8 and TRBJ1-5; 8 nucleotides align to TRBD1. Germline CDR1 reads SGHVS; CDR2 reads FQNEAQ. Losses at the gene ends were 2 bases for V and 2 bases for J; bases not matched to a gene: 5. The CDR3 length is 16 residues. Looking up the rest from reference TRBV7-8 and TRBJ1-5 gives the full variable domain: GAGVSQSPRYKVAKRGQDVALRCDPISGHVSLFWYQQALGQGPEFLTYFQNEAQLDKSGLPSDRFFAERPEGSVSTLKIQRTQQEDSAVYLCASSLITGGGNQPQHFGDGTRLSIL.

This clonotype has a count of ten or more. V usage is TRBV7-2 and J usage is TRBJ2-3; D tentatively reads TRBD1 or TRBD2 (5 bases each). V gave up 2 bases and J gave up 8 bases, with 23 bases separating them. Looked up from germline, CDR1 is SGHTA and CDR2 is FQGNSA. The CDR3 runs 17 residues. CDR3 nucleotide sequence: TGTGCCAGCAGCTTATACGCGGGCAGGGAAGTGGCGGTTACGCAGTATTTT. Translated: CASSLYAGREVAVTQYF.

This clonotype was found a few times. This chain links TRBV5-5 with TRBJ1-5; D call uncertain. Trimming cost V 0 bases and J 0 bases, with 10 bases left between them. The CDR3 sequence is 16 residues long. Germline assignment: CDR1 SGHKS and CDR2 YYEKEE (reference sequence). In nucleotides, the CDR3 is TGTGCCAGCAGCTTGGTGGCAGAGCTTAGCAATCAGCCCCAGCATTTT. It translates to CASSLVAELSNQPQHF.

This clonotype came up a few times. This chain uses TRBV7-2 with TRBJ2-1; 10 nucleotides match TRBD2. The CDR3 spans 17 residues. Germline values: CDR1 SGHTA, CDR2 FQGNSA. The V and J ends lost 1 base and 1 base, in that order; junction bases with no gene match: 4. The CDR3 spells CASSLDPSGGSYNEQFF. The CDR3 bases are TGTGCCAGCAGCTTAGATCCTAGCGGGGGTTCCTACAATGAGCAGTTCTTC. The variable domain in full, completed from reference TRBV7-2 and TRBJ2-1, reads GAGVSQSPSNKVTEKGKDVELRCDPISGHTALYWYRQSLGQGLEFLIYFQGNSAPDKSGLPSDRFSAERTGGSVSTLTIQRTQQEDSAVYLCASSLDPSGGSYNEQFFGPGTRLTVL.

This clonotype has only a few counts. The rearrangement joins TRBV24-1 to TRBJ2-7; 10 bases line up with TRBD1. CDR3 size: 17 residues. The ends lost 3 bases at V and 1 base at J; junction bases unmatched: 8. Germline V CDR1 and CDR2: KGHDR, SFDVKD. CDR3 nucleotide sequence: TGTGCCACCAGTGATAGTACCGGGACAGGGGATTCCTACGAGCAGTACTTC. Translating it yields CATSDSTGTGDSYEQYF.

In this sample, this clonotype turned up a few times. The genes are TRBV7-9 and TRBJ1-1; D is ambiguous. The CDR3 has 11 residues. Trimming removed 1 base at V and 6 bases at J, with 3 bases between. Germline CDR1 is SEHNR and CDR2 is FQNEAQ (reference sequence). CDR3 sequence: CASSLDPEAFF. The CDR3 region has the DNA TGTGCCAGCAGCTTAGATCCTGAAGCTTTCTTT.

In its sample, this clonotype was seen a few times. The gene calls are TRBV7-2 and TRBJ1-6, with TRBD1 identical over 11 bases. Germline V gene sequence: CDR1 SGHTA, CDR2 FQGNSA. The CDR3 sequence is 17 residues long. Germline trimming cut 5 bases from V and 4 bases from J; bases unmatched to any gene: 7. The CDR3 protein is CASSGGQGAFYNSPLHF. CDR3 coding DNA: TGTGCCAGCAGCGGAGGACAGGGGGCCTTTTATAATTCACCCCTCCACTTT.

This clonotype showed up just a few times. This chain links TRBV12-3 or TRBV12-4 with TRBJ1-5; TRBD1 agrees at 10 bases. With 5 bases clipped from V and 5 bases from J, the junction kept 6 bases outside the gene matches. The CDR3 is 15 residues long. CDR3 DNA sequence: TGTGCCAGCAGTCCGGGACAGGGGTTCGATCAGCCCCAGCATTTT. Its translation is CASSPGQGFDQPQHF.

This clonotype was recorded at least ten times. The rearrangement uses TRBV7-8 and TRBJ1-5; unclear D gene. The CDR3 extends over 19 amino acids. Trimming stripped 2 bases from V and 4 bases from J, with 24 bases between. Germline V lookup: CDR1 SGHVS, CDR2 FQNEAQ. CDR3 bases: TGTGCCAGCAGCTTACTTTCACATCTGTCATCTTCCGATAATCAGCCCCAGCATTTT. Amino acid sequence: CASSLLSHLSSSDNQPQHF.

Many counts were recorded for this clonotype. The gene calls are TRBV12-3 or TRBV12-4 and TRBJ1-1; maybe TRBD1 (5 bases). The length of the CDR3 is 14 residues. Trimming took off 0 bases at V and 4 bases at J, with 9 bases between the two ends. DNA of the CDR3: TGTGCCAGCAGTTTAGCCCCACAGGCCACTGAAGCTTTCTTT. Encoded protein: CASSLAPQATEAFF.

The V call is TRBV7-9, the J call TRBJ1-1, with D possibly being TRBD1 (6 bases). The CDR3 loop spans 15 amino acids. Germline assignment: CDR1 SEHNR and CDR2 FQNEAQ (reference sequence). V was trimmed by 1 base and J by 4 bases, leaving 13 bases between them. The CDR3 nucleotides read TGTGCCAGCAGCTTAGGGGGGGCTGAAGGCACTGAAGCTTTCTTT. The encoded protein is CASSLGGAEGTEAFF.

This clonotype has a count of ten or more. For the CDR3, the DNA is TGCGCCAGCAGCCTGGGACAGGGGGCCGGGGAGCTGTTTTTT. Amino acids: CASSLGQGAGELFF. The V call is TRBV5-1, the J call TRBJ2-2; 11 positions agree with TRBD1. Germline trimming cut 4 bases from V and 6 bases from J; bases unmatched to any gene: 2. The V gene's germline CDR1 is SGHRS and CDR2 YFSETQ. The CDR3 has 14 residues.

This clonotype was observed a handful of times. The chain couples TRBV24-1 to TRBJ2-1; 14 bases are a match to TRBD2. There are 14 residues in the CDR3. Trimming took 7 bases from V and 6 from J; bases not matched to a gene: 1. Per the germline V gene, CDR1 is KGHDR and CDR2 is SFDVKD. The CDR3 sequence: CATRTSGGANEQFF. Here the CDR3 DNA reads TGTGCCACCAGGACTAGCGGGGGGGCCAATGAGCAGTTCTTC.

This clonotype has more than one count but fewer than ten. The chain couples TRBV6-5 to TRBJ1-1; the D is unclear. CDR1 is MNHEY, CDR2 SVGAGI, per germline. CDR3 length equals 15 residues. Trimming stripped 10 bases from V and 1 base from J, with 19 bases between. Written as DNA, the CDR3 is TGTGCCACCCACCGAACGTCTGGGCCGAACACTGAAGCTTTCTTT. Translation gives CATHRTSGPNTEAFF.

A few counts support this clonotype. The chain carries TRBV7-2 and TRBJ2-1; D tentatively reads TRBD1 or TRBD2 (5 bases each). Trimming removed 5 bases from V and 7 bases from J, with 18 bases in between. Germline CDR1 reads SGHTA; CDR2 reads FQGNSA. This CDR3 region has 15 residues. CDR3 sequence reads: CASSPGWGSKNEQFF. As DNA, the CDR3 is TGTGCCAGCAGCCCGGGGTGGGGGTCTAAAAATGAGCAGTTCTTC.

This clonotype appeared a few times. The V call is TRBV12-3 or TRBV12-4, the J call TRBJ2-1; D not resolved. The CDR3 consists of 13 residues. V lost 6 bases and J 5 bases, leaving 11 bases between the germline ends. The CDR3 bases are TGTGCCAGCAGCTTTGGGGTAAACAATGAGCAGTTCTTC. As protein: CASSFGVNNEQFF.

This clonotype was seen only a few times. The chain has TRBV28 and TRBJ2-1, with 9 bases fitting TRBD1. CDR1 is MDHEN and CDR2 is SYDVKM in the germline V gene. V was pared by 3 bases and J by 2 bases, with 8 bases of the junction left unmatched. This CDR3 region has 17 residues. The CDR3 protein is CASSFPFWTGAYNEQFF. The DNA for the CDR3 is TGTGCCAGCAGTTTCCCCTTCTGGACAGGGGCCTACAATGAGCAGTTCTTC.

This clonotype has only a few counts. The J gene is TRBJ1-1, the V gene TRBV25-1; TRBD1 agrees at 7 bases. The CDR3 length is 16 residues. The germline CDR1 and CDR2 sequences are MGHDK and SYGVNS. With V trimmed by 4 bases and J by 2 bases, 10 bases remained unmatched. CDR3 sequence (DNA): TGTGCCAGCAGTGGAACGACAGGGACCCTTAACACTGAAGCTTTCTTT. It codes for CASSGTTGTLNTEAFF. The full variable domain, rest sourced from reference TRBV25-1 and TRBJ1-1, is EADIYQTPRYLVIGTGKKITLECSQTMGHDKMYWYQQDPGMELHLIHYSYGVNSTEKGDLSSESTVSRIRTEHFPLTLESARPSHTSQYLCASSGTTGTLNTEAFFGQGTRLTVV.

This clonotype was picked up a small number of times. The rearrangement uses TRBV6-5 and TRBJ1-1; possible D gene TRBD1, 5 bases. Trimming cost V 5 bases and J 5 bases, with 15 bases left between them. The germline gives CDR1 MNHEY, CDR2 SVGAGI. CDR3 length: 14 amino acids. The CDR3 DNA sequence: TGTGCCAGCAGTCTGATCCTGGGGGGGACTGAAGCTTTCTTT. This sequence encodes CASSLILGGTEAFF.

This clonotype was counted ten times or more. The chain carries TRBV5-1 and TRBJ1-1; TRBD1 aligns across 9 bases. Losses at the gene ends were 4 bases for V and 2 bases for J; bases not matched to a gene: 6. CDR3 length: 15 residues. Germline values: CDR1 SGHRS, CDR2 YFSETQ. CDR3 nucleotides: TGCGCCAGCAGCCCTATGGGACAGGGTAACACTGAAGCTTTCTTT. Encoded protein: CASSPMGQGNTEAFF.

The sample holds many counts of this clonotype. An end of the junction does not agree with germline; a read error may underlie this. The genes are TRBV5-1 and TRBJ2-5; either TRBD1 or TRBD2 may supply D (5 bases each). CDR1 and CDR2 (germline): SGHRS, YFSETQ. This CDR3 has 12 amino acids. CDR3 residues: CASSLEGETQYF. CDR3 sequence (DNA): TGTGCCAGCAGCTTAGAGGGGGAGACCCAGTACTTC.

This clonotype has a count of ten or more. The gene calls are TRBV29-1 and TRBJ2-7; D not resolved. Germline assignment: CDR1 SQVTM and CDR2 ANQGSEA. This CDR3 comprises 12 residues. The V gene lost 3 bases and the J gene lost 7 bases, with 13 bases spanning the gap. CDR3 residues: CSVESAAGEQYF. The CDR3 region has the DNA TGCAGCGTTGAGTCGGCTGCTGGGGAGCAGTACTTC.

This clonotype was counted many times. The DNA of the CDR3 is TGTGCCAGCAGCTTGGAGGCTAGGACAGATACGCAGTATTTT. Translation gives CASSLEARTDTQYF. The rearrangement links TRBV7-9 to TRBJ2-3; D might be TRBD2 (5 bases). The CDR3 covers 14 residues. The germline V gene encodes CDR1 SEHNR and CDR2 FQNEAQ (reference sequence). V was pared by 3 bases and J by 3 bases, with 10 bases between.

This clonotype was observed many times. CDR3 DNA: TGCAGCGTTGTGTGGGAACCTGGATCAACCCGGGACACCACGAACTATGGCTACACCTTC. As protein: CSVVWEPGSTRDTTNYGYTF. The chain links TRBV29-1 to TRBJ1-2; weak D call: TRBD1 (6 bases). Trimming cost V 4 bases and J 2 bases, with 32 bases left between them. This CDR3 has 20 residues. Germline V gives CDR1 SQVTM, CDR2 ANQGSEA.